This T cell receptor (beta chain) is from a study of T cells after yellow fever vaccination. TCRdb passed the 5' RACE reads through MiXCR, listing each CDR3 protein once. The table lists about 260,000 distinct CDR3 sequences, around 4.9% of them singletons. This clonotype was seen repeatedly, ten times or more. V shed 0 bases and J shed 4 bases, with 14 bases lying between them. The CDR3 has 16 residues. Germline V lookup: CDR1 ENHRY, CDR2 SYGVKD. Source: CD4+ T cells sorted from PBMCs, taken on the day of the yellow fever booster vaccination. The TCR comes from a man aged 18-30 years who received the YFV17D yellow fever vaccine. The chain uses TRBV10-3 and TRBJ2-3; D is possibly TRBD1 (5 bases). The CDR3 nucleotides read TGTGCCATCAGTGAGTCGATAGGCCAGGGTTCAGATACGCAGTATTTT. It specifies CAISESIGQGSDTQYF.